The table lists the clone carrying this T cell receptor (beta chain) with many counts. The sample comes from a study of blood T cells in healthy people across ages. The sample, approximately 10 milliliters of peripheral blood, was drawn from each donor. Total RNA amounts of at least 5.5 micrograms were extracted per sample. PCR was performed a second time for 7 to 11 cycles using a sample-barcoded 5' primer and a J-beta primer mix. TCRdb independently ran MiXCR on the 5' RACE reads; one entry per CDR3 protein. The sample shows hundreds of thousands of distinct CDR3 sequences, under 40% of them seen only once. V shed 0 bases and J shed 7 bases, with 7 bases lying between them. Germline V gene lookup returns CDR1 SGHRS and CDR2 YFSETQ. CDR3 length equals 12 residues.

Sequencing input: blood. J is TRBJ2-5 and V is TRBV5-1; D could derive from TRBD1 or TRBD2 (5 bases each). The sequence was collected from a man aged 18 to 30 in good health. The CDR3 nucleotides read TGCGCCAGCAGCTTGGATGGGGGGACCCAGTACTTC. This gives the protein CASSLDGGTQYF.